A single sample is the source of the 15 T cell receptor beta chains below, sequenced in a study of cytomegalovirus exposure and HLA in healthy donors. The study ran its PCR with 60 Vbeta and 13 Jbeta primers. Only in-frame clones appear in the TCRdb table, and some are missing; sequencing was by immunoSEQ multiplex PCR. Of hundreds of thousands of clones listed, about 80% are singletons. The sequenced sample was PBMCs. All receptors come from a male donor in good health and CMV-seronegative.

The V gene is TRBV29-1, the J gene TRBJ2-5; D is perhaps TRBD2 (6 bases). CDR3 size: 12 residues. The germline V and J ends were trimmed by 7 bases and 5 bases, with 14 bases remaining between them. Germline values: CDR1 SQVTM, CDR2 ANQGSEA. The DNA for the CDR3 is TGCAGCGCCACGACTAGTGGTGAGACCCAGTACTTC. This gives the protein CSATTSGETQYF. Together with reference TRBV29-1 and TRBJ2-5, the CDR3 gives the full variable domain: SAVISQKPSRDICQRGTSLTIQCQVDSQVTMMFWYRQQPGQSLTLIATANQGSEATYESGFVIDKFPISRPNLTFSTLTVSNMSPEDSSIYLCSATTSGETQYFGPGTRLLVL.

The chain combines TRBV2 with TRBJ2-5; possibly TRBD2 for D (6 bases). The CDR3 extends over 15 amino acids. Trimming removed 2 bases from V and 11 bases from J, with 21 bases in between. Germline V gene sequence: CDR1 SNHLY, CDR2 FYNNEI. Written as DNA, the CDR3 is TGTGCCAGCAGTGAAAGGGCTAGCGAGACTACGGAGCAGTACTTC. Its translation is CASSERASETTEQYF. The full variable domain, in which reference TRBV2 and TRBJ2-5 provide the parts outside the CDR3, is EPEVTQTPSHQVTQMGQEVILRCVPISNHLYFYWYRQILGQKVEFLVSFYNNEISEKSEIFDDQFSVERPDGSNFTLKIRSTKLEDSAMYFCASSERASETTEQYFGPGTRLLVL.

This clone was recorded only once. The J gene is TRBJ1-1, the V gene TRBV4-3; D is uncertain. CDR1 and CDR2 from the germline V gene are LGHNA and YSLEER. CDR3 size: 15 residues. The V end was cut by 4 bases, the J end by 4 bases, with 16 bases between. The CDR3 reads CASSLGFGSTTEAFF. The CDR3 region has the DNA TGCGCCAGCAGCCTGGGTTTCGGGTCGACCACTGAAGCTTTCTTT.

This chain links TRBV6-5 with TRBJ1-4, with D possibly matching TRBD1 (5 bases). Trimming took off 7 bases at V and 3 bases at J, with 15 bases between the two ends. Germline V gene lookup returns CDR1 MNHEY and CDR2 SVGAGI. The CDR3 has 15 residues. CDR3 in amino acids: CASKNSGPSNEKLFF. CDR3 bases: TGTGCCAGCAAAAACTCAGGGCCTTCTAATGAAAAACTGTTTTTT.

The gene calls are TRBV7-3 and TRBJ1-1; 10 bases align to TRBD1. V shed 5 bases and J 5 bases; nucleotides not matched to a gene: 5. This CDR3 spans 14 amino acids. CDR1 SGHTA and CDR2 FQGTGA come from the germline V gene. The CDR3 sequence is CASSPGTGVTEAFF. Written as DNA, the CDR3 is TGTGCCAGCAGCCCGGGGACAGGGGTTACTGAAGCTTTCTTT.

The genes are TRBV29-1 and TRBJ2-7, with 8 bases that match TRBD2. Germline CDR1 reads SQVTM; CDR2 reads ANQGSEA. This CDR3 has 12 amino acids. The V and J ends lost 3 bases and 5 bases, in that order; junction bases with no gene match: 3. DNA of the CDR3: TGCAGCGTTGACGGGGGGGGCAACGAGCAGTACTTC. As protein: CSVDGGGNEQYF.

This clone came up once. The chain combines TRBV5-6 with TRBJ1-5, with D unresolved. The CDR3 runs to 16 residues. The V end lost 0 bases, the J end lost 2 bases, and 12 bases lay between the germline ends. From germline, CDR1 is SGHDT and CDR2 YYEEEE. This chain's CDR3 is CASSLGGLGGNQPQHF. In nucleotides, the CDR3 is TGTGCCAGCAGCTTGGGAGGACTCGGCGGCAATCAGCCCCAGCATTTT.

This clone was seen only once. The V and J genes are TRBV5-5 and TRBJ2-1, with 7 nucleotides matching TRBD1. V lost 4 bases and J lost 4; bases outside the gene matches: 8. The CDR3 runs 15 residues. Per germline, CDR1 SGHKS and CDR2 YYEKEE (reference sequence). The CDR3 coding sequence is TGTGCCAGCAGCCCAACAGGGGATAGTTACAATGAGCAGTTCTTC. Its protein is CASSPTGDSYNEQFF.

V and J are TRBV28 and TRBJ2-7, with 8 bases identical to TRBD2. The V segment lost 5 bases and the J segment 4 bases; nucleotides outside the gene matches: 7. The V gene's germline CDR1 is MDHEN and CDR2 SYDVKM. The CDR3 consists of 14 residues. This CDR3 reads CASSQAGEGYEQYF. CDR3 coding DNA: TGTGCCAGCAGTCAAGCGGGAGAGGGGTACGAGCAGTACTTC.

To note about this clone: Other DNA sequences in this specimen translate into the identical CDR3. This chain joins TRBV7-9 and TRBJ2-3; possible D gene TRBD2, 6 bases. The germline V gene encodes CDR1 SEHNR and CDR2 FQNEAQ (reference sequence). Trimming cost V 3 bases and J 4 bases, with 11 bases left between them. CDR3 length: 14 residues. DNA of the CDR3: TGTGCCAGCAGCTTGGCAGGGAGGTCAGATACGCAGTATTTT. As protein: CASSLAGRSDTQYF. The full variable domain, in which reference TRBV7-9 and TRBJ2-3 provide the parts outside the CDR3, is DTGVSQNPRHKITKRGQNVTFRCDPISEHNRLYWYRQTLGQGPEFLTYFQNEAQLEKSRLLSDRFSAERPKGSFSTLEIQRTEQGDSAMYLCASSLAGRSDTQYFGPGTRLTVL.

The V and J genes are TRBV29-1 and TRBJ2-7; weak D call: TRBD1 (6 bases). Trimming pared 6 bases from V and 5 bases from J, leaving 14 bases between. The CDR3 extends over 12 amino acids. Germline CDR1 SQVTM, CDR2 ANQGSEA. The CDR3 region has the DNA TGCAGCGTATCGGCAGGGGTCGACGAGCAGTACTTC. Encoded protein: CSVSAGVDEQYF.

The chain joins TRBV6-1 to TRBJ1-1; no definite D call. Germline assignment: CDR1 MNHNS and CDR2 SASEGT. V was cut by 3 bases and J by 1 base, with 15 bases left in between. The length of the CDR3 is 16 residues. The CDR3 region is CASSERQLRGNTEAFF. The DNA of the CDR3 is TGTGCCAGCAGTGAGAGGCAACTGCGTGGGAACACTGAAGCTTTCTTT.

The CDR3 region is CASSVAGGADTQYF. For the CDR3, the DNA is TGTGCCAGCAGCGTAGCGGGAGGCGCAGATACGCAGTATTTT. This chain uses TRBV6-4 with TRBJ2-3; 10 nucleotides line up with TRBD2. Germline CDR1 MRHNA, CDR2 SNTAGT. The CDR3 spans 14 residues. Trimming cost V 6 bases and J 4 bases; bases outside gene matches: 4.

This clone is a singleton in its sample. The V and J genes are TRBV6-5 and TRBJ2-2; D might be TRBD2 (6 bases). V was shortened by 4 bases and J by 4 bases, with 7 bases between the two germline ends. CDR1 is MNHEY and CDR2 is SVGAGI in the germline V gene. This CDR3 spans 13 amino acids. The CDR3 coding sequence is TGTGCCAGCAGTTTCGGGGGCACCGGGGAGCTGTTTTTT. Translated: CASSFGGTGELFF.

Concerning this clone: At one of its ends the junction is not consistent with the germline gene, which may arise from a read error. J is TRBJ1-3 and V is TRBV7-9; 7 bases are a match to TRBD1. The V gene's germline CDR1 is SEHNR and CDR2 FQNEAQ (reference sequence). CDR3 size: 16 residues. CDR3 loop: CSSSLASGGIGNTIYF. The CDR3 nucleotides are TGTTCCAGCAGCTTAGCATCAGGGGGGATTGGAAACACCATATATTTT.